This entry concerns a single TCR beta chain. A much larger clonotype is one base distant, so this may be a read error. Researchers isolated at least 6 million PBMCs per sample. This specimen comes from a study of blood T cells in healthy people across ages. Deletions cut 6 bases from V and 5 bases from J, with 11 bases between. This CDR3 spans 13 amino acids. Germline CDR1 reads ENHRY; CDR2 reads SYGVKD. Sample-barcoded 5' priming and a J-beta primer mix drove a second PCR of about 7 to 12 cycles. Via MiXCR, TCRdb re-called the 5' RACE reads, giving one row per CDR3 protein. This table has about 1.7 million distinct CDR3 sequences, under 30% appearing once.

The chain carries TRBV10-3 and TRBJ2-1; D tentatively reads TRBD1 or TRBD2 (5 bases each). This clonotype originated in a woman aged 25 to 39 in good health. Sequenced: blood. The CDR3, as DNA: TGTGCCATCAGCGGGATGGGGGACAATGAGCAGTTCTTC. Its protein product is CAISGMGDNEQFF.